This TCR beta chain was found in a study of early T cells in non-severe SARS-CoV-2 infection. Turning to the study itself: The sequenced material was bulk RNA from unsorted whole blood, and its chains were unpaired.

Study findings and constraints: The VDJdb matching leaned toward anti-spike CD8 responses and overlooked private and CD4 specificities.

CDR1 SGHNT and CDR2 YYREEE come from the germline V gene (reference sequence). There are 14 residues in the CDR3. Trimming stripped 4 bases from V and 0 bases from J, with 10 bases between. Unique molecular identifiers (one per individual cDNA molecule) were attached. Using its own MiXCR run on the 5' RACE reads, TCRdb lists one record per CDR3 protein. Among tens of thousands of distinct CDR3 sequences listed, roughly 6% were seen once. This clonotype was detected a few times. Its specificity is unknown. Sequencing used whole blood. This chain uses TRBV5-4 with TRBJ2-5, with D uncertain. This TCR derives from an adult who was a healthcare worker with PCR-confirmed SARS-CoV-2 infection or an uninfected control (not recorded which). The CDR3 DNA follows: TGTGCCAGCAGCCGGACGGTCAACCAAGAGACCCAGTACTTC. Its translation is CASSRTVNQETQYF.